This T cell receptor (beta chain) was recovered during a study of cytomegalovirus exposure and HLA in healthy donors (dated by TCRdb to between 2016 and 2019). In the study overall: A later analysis indicated that the 120 or so validation repertoires were generated on the platform also employed for the roughly 730 repertoires of the first cohort. The study aimed to test whether signatures of past pathogen exposure could be identified by cataloging public T cell receptors. In addition to the first cohort of about 650 subjects, a separate validation cohort of 120 different subjects was used. To predict cytomegalovirus infection status, the study combined high-throughput TCR immunosequencing, statistical association of individual TCRs with disease status, and machine learning. General conclusions and limits of the study: A few of the identified cytomegalovirus-associated TCR beta chains were confirmed in vitro to be specific for cytomegalovirus antigens. According to the authors, the approach could potentially be generalized to other disease states and immunological phenotypes. In the study, approximately 160 TCR beta chains were listed as associated with cytomegalovirus. Subsequent analysis determined that TCRs grouped into clusters in the first cohort also showed a tendency toward co-occurrence across the roughly 110 validation repertoires, and about 94% of cluster scores exceeded 0. Cytomegalovirus status was reported to be diagnosed by the classifier with high specificity and sensitivity in both the original and validation cohorts. The validation cohort had no HLA typing available for a later analysis, so co-occurrence within that cohort was assessed over all 120 or so repertoires. Most TCR sequences were seen in very few donors, while some public TCRs were found in many individuals.

The donors belonged to the validation cohort of 90 to 150 subjects, which was separate from the approximately 660-subject first cohort. The junction shows trimming of 1 base on V and 4 bases on J, and the gene matches do not reach 1 base of it. CDR1 and CDR2, looked up from the germline V gene, are MGHRA and YSYEKL. Its CDR3 holds 14 amino acids, cysteine through phenylalanine. This entry keeps only the CDR3 DNA: 42 bases, framed from base 1. Concerning this clone: Its antigen is currently not known. No base-level quality is on record; no much larger clone is a single base apart.

The library was made by the immunoSEQ multiplex PCR assay. The study's own analysis went as follows. A statistical classification framework was built for diagnosing cytomegalovirus status from the catalog of TCR beta chain sequences. TCRdb mirrors the immuneACCESS table, restricted to in-frame sequences. Some clones are absent from its copies; in checked studies, under half trace to an unresolved V gene, and the reason for the others is unknown. V, J and clone size were drawn from that table, and D and trimming were deduced from the DNA. The sample yields 150,000 to 200,000 clones; 96% were counted once. The ten largest clones add up to roughly 1% of the sample.

The sample comprised PBMCs. This receptor chain uses TRBV4-1 and TRBJ1-2; the junction holds 9 bases that match TRBD1. The sequence derives from a woman younger than 35 in good health and CMV-seronegative. DNA sequence: TGCGCCAGCAGCCAAGGGACAGGGGCCTATGGCTACACCTTC. Translated, this is CASSQGTGAYGYTF.